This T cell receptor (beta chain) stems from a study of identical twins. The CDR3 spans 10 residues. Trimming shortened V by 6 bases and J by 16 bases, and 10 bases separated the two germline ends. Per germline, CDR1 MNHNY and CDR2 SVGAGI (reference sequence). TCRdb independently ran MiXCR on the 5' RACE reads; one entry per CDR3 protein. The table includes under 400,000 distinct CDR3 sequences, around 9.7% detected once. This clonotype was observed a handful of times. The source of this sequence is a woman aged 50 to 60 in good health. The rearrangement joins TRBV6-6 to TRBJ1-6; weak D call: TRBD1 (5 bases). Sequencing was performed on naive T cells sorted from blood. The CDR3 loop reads CASSRSGLHF. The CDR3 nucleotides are TGTGCCAGCAGCCGGTCAGGGCTCCACTTT.